This T cell receptor (beta chain) was retrieved from a study of blood T cell repertoires in COVID-19 (dated by TCRdb to 2020 to 2022). Context from the whole study: Samples from collaborators originated in the United States, Italy and Spain and spanned both the acute and convalescent phases of COVID-19. The prospective study material was composed of cDNA or gDNA derived from T cells, B-cell-depleted T cells, or PBMCs. The dataset comprised deeply sampled blood TCRbeta repertoires from subjects exposed to, actively infected with, or recovered from COVID-19. The repertoires were released in a freely available public database intended as a resource for research on the immune response to SARS-CoV-2. The samples were drawn from the first 160 participants of the ongoing ImmuneRACE study and from 950 to 1,500 subjects provided by 6 global collaborators. A de-identified subject ID, COVID-19 status, age in years and sex were almost always included in the sample metadata. HLA class I and class II types, where available, came from metadata supplied by the sample provider rather than from assay-based typing. Study-wide conclusions, independent of this receptor: The quantity of clinical and demographic metadata differed by source and by participant and was supplied without curation.

From its cysteine to its phenylalanine, the CDR3 spans 14 amino acids. Only CDR3 DNA remains: 42 bases, in frame from the first base. V sheds 6 bases and J sheds 4 bases, leaving 16 bases between their ends. CDR1 MNHEY and CDR2 SMNVEV were looked up in the germline V gene (reference sequence). TCRbeta CDR3 regions were amplified from genomic DNA using the immunoSEQ Assay, a bias-controlled multiplex PCR. The study's processing was this. Within the assay, amplification of reference gene primers was used to estimate how many nucleated cells each sample contained. To quantify the absolute abundance of each unique TCRbeta CDR3 rearrangement, sequence reads were collapsed and filtered. For each sample, productive Simpson clonality was calculated as the square root of Simpson's diversity index across productive rearrangements. Here the immuneACCESS table is served through TCRdb, limited to in-frame sequences with V and J called. Missing clones are a known gap in these copies; in checked studies unresolved V genes cover under half, and the rest lacks a known reason. V and J calls plus clone size are reproduced from that table; the DNA served to infer D and trimming. This sample gives 200,000 to 250,000 clones in total; 70% to 85% of them show up just once. 7.8% of the sample goes to the ten largest clones.

One collaborating source in Seattle enrolled patients during active infection and followed them longitudinally through the course of disease. Collaborating institutions collected whole blood in K2EDTA tubes following their own protocols. For TCRbeta analysis, collaborator samples were shipped as frozen whole blood, as isolated PBMCs, or as DNA extracted from either sample type. Note on this clone: The target of this receptor is not known. Within one base of it there is no much larger clone, and no base qualities were kept.

The material sequenced was peripheral blood. The receptor was derived from a woman older than 75 with COVID-19, enrolled during active disease. The chain uses TRBV27 and TRBJ2-7; the D gene is possibly TRBD1, with 5 bases matching. The sequenced DNA: TGTGCCAGCAGCTTGCAGGGCCCGAGGTACGAGCAGTACTTC. The resulting protein is CASSLQGPRYEQYF.